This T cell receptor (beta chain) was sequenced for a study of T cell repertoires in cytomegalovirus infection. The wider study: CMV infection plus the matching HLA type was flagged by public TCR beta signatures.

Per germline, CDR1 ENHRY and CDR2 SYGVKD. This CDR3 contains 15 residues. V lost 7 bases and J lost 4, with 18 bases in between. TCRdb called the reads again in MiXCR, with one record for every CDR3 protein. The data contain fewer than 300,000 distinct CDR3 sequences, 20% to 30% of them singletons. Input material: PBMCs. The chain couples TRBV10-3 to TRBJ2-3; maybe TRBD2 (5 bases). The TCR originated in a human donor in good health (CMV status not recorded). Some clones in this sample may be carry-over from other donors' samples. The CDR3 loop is CAIKTELVGSDTQYF. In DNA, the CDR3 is TGTGCCATCAAGACTGAACTAGTGGGGTCAGATACGCAGTATTTT.